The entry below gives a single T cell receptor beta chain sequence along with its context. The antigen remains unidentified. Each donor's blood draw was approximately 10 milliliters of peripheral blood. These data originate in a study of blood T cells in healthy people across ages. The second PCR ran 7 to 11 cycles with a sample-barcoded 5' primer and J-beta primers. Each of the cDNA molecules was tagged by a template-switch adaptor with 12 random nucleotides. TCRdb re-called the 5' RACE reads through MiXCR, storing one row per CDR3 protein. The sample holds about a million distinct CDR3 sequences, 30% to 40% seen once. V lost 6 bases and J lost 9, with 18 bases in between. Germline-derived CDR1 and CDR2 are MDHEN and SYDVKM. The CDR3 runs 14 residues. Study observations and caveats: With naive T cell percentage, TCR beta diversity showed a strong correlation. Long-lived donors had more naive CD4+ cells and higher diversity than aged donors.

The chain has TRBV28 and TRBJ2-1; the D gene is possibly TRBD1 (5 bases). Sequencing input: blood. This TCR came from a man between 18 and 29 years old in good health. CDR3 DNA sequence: TGTGCCAGCAGGCCACAGACTCTAAGGGGTGAGCAGTTCTTC. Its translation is CASRPQTLRGEQFF.